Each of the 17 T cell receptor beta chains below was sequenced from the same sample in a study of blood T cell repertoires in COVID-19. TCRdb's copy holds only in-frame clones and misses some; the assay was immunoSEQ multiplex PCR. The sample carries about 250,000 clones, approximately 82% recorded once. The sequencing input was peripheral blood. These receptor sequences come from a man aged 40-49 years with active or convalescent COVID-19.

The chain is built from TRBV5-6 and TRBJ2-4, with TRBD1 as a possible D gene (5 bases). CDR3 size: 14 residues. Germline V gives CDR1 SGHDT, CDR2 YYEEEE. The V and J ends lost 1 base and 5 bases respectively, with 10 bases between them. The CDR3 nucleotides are TGTGCCAGCAGCTTGAGGGGTCTCGAAAACATTCAGTACTTC. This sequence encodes CASSLRGLENIQYF.

The CDR3 DNA reads as TGTGCCAGCAGCCAAGCACGGATTAGCGGGAGAGAGACCCAGTACTTC. It translates to CASSQARISGRETQYF. The chain couples TRBV14 to TRBJ2-5, with 9 bases identical to TRBD2. The CDR3 is 16 amino acids. CDR1 is SGHDN and CDR2 is FVKESK in the germline V gene. V was clipped by 1 base and J by 4 bases; unmatched bases: 7. Full variable domain (remainder filled in from reference TRBV14 and TRBJ2-5): EAGVTQFPSHSVIEKGQTVTLRCDPISGHDNLYWYRRVMGKEIKFLLHFVKESKQDESGMPNNRFLAERTGGTYSTLKVQPAELEDSGVYFCASSQARISGRETQYFGPGTRLLVL.

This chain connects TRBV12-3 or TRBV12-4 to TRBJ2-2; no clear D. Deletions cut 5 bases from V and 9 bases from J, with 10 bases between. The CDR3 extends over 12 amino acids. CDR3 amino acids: CASSLYARELFF. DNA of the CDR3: TGTGCCAGCAGTCTCTACGCGAGGGAGCTGTTTTTT.

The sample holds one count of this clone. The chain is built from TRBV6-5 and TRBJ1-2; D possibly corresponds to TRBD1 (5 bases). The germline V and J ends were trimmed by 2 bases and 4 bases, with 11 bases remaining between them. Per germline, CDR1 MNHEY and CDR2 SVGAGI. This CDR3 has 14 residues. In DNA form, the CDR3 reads TGTGCCAGCAGTTACGATGTCAGGGCCTATGGCTACACCTTC. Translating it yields CASSYDVRAYGYTF.

The CDR3 loop is CAWSEGASTEAFF. The CDR3 DNA sequence: TGTGCCTGGAGTGAGGGGGCGAGCACTGAAGCTTTCTTT. This chain uses TRBV30 with TRBJ1-1; 7 positions match TRBD1. This CDR3 comprises 13 residues. V shed 1 base and J 4 bases; nucleotides not matched to a gene: 3. The germline V gene has CDR1 GTSNPN and CDR2 SVGIG (reference sequence).

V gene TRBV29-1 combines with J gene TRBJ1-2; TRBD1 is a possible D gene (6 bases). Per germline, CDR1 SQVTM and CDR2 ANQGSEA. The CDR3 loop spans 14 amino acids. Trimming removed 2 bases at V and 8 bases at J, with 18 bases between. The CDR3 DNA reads TGCAGCGTTGAACCCCGGACGGGACATCGAGGCTACACCTTC. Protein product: CSVEPRTGHRGYTF.

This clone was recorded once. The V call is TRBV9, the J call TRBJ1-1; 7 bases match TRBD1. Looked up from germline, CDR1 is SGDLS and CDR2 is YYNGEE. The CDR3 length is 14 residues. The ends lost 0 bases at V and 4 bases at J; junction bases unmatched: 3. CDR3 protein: CASSVVDRPTEAFF. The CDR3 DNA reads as TGTGCCAGCAGCGTAGTGGACAGGCCCACTGAAGCTTTCTTT.

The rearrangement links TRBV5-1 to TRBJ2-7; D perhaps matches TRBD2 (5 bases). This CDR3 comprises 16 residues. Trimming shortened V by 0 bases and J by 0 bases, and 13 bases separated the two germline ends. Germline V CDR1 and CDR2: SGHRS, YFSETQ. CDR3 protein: CASSLAGSLSSYEQYF. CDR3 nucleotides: TGCGCCAGCAGCTTGGCGGGATCTCTAAGCTCCTACGAGCAGTACTTC.

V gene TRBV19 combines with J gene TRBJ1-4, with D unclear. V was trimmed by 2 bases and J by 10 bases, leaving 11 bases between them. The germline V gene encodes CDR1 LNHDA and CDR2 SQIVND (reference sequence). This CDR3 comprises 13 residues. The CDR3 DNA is TGTGCCAGTAGTATAACAGCGGAGGGAAAACTGTTTTTT. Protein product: CASSITAEGKLFF.

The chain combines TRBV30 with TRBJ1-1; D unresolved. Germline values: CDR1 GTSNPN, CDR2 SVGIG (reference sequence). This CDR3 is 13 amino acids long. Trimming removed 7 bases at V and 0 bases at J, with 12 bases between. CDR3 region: CAFAATLNTEAFF. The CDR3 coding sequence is TGTGCCTTCGCCGCTACCTTGAACACTGAAGCTTTCTTT. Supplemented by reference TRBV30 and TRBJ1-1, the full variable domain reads SQTIHQWPATLVQPVGSPLSLECTVEGTSNPNLYWYRQAAGRGLQLLFYSVGIGQISSEVPQNLSASRPQDRQFILSSKKLLLSDSGFYLCAFAATLNTEAFFGQGTRLTVV.

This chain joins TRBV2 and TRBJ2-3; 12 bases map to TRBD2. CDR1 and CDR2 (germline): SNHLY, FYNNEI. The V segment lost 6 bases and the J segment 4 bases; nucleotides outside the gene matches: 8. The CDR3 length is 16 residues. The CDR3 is CASRGPLAGGPDTQYF. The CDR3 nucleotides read TGTGCCAGCAGGGGACCCCTAGCGGGAGGGCCAGATACGCAGTATTTT.

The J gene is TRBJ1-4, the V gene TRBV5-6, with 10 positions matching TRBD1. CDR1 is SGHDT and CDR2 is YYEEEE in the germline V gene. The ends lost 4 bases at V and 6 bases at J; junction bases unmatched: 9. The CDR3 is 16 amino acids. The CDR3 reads CASSTLTGGAHEKLFF. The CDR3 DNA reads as TGTGCCAGCAGCACCTTGACAGGGGGCGCCCATGAAAAACTGTTTTTT.

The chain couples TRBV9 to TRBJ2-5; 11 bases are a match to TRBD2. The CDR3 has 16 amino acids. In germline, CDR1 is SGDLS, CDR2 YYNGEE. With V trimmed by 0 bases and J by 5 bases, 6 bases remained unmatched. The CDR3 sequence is CASSVGLAGGGETQYF. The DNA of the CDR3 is TGTGCCAGCAGCGTAGGGCTAGCGGGAGGCGGGGAGACCCAGTACTTC.

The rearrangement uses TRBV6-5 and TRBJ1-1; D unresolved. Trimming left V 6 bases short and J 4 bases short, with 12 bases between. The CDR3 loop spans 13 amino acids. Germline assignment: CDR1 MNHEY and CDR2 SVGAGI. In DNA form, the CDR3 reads TGTGCCAGCAGGGAGGTGGGTGGCACTGAAGCTTTCTTT. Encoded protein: CASREVGGTEAFF.

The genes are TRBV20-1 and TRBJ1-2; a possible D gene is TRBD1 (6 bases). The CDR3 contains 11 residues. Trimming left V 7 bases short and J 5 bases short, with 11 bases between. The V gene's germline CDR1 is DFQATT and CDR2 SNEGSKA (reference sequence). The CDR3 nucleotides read TGCAGTGTTGGCAGGGGATATGGCTACACCTTC. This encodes CSVGRGYGYTF.

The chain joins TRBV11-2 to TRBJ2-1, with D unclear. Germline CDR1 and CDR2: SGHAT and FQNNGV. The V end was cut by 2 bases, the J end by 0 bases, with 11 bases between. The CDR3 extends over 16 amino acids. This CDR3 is CASSLRSTNSYNEQFF. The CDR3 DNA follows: TGTGCCAGCAGCTTAAGATCGACAAACTCCTACAATGAGCAGTTCTTC.

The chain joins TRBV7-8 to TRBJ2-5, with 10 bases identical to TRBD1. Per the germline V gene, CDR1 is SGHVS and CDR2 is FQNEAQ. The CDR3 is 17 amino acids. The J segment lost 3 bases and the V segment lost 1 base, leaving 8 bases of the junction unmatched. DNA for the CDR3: TGTGCCAGCAGCTTAGGCCCGGGACAGGGGAGAGAAGAGACCCAGTACTTC. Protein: CASSLGPGQGREETQYF.